The next 2 T cell receptor beta chains were all read from a single sample in a study of blood T cell repertoires in COVID-19. TCRdb's table, derived via immunoSEQ multiplex PCR, lists solely in-frame clones and lacks some. The sample gives approximately 350,000 clones, about 90% of which show up once; 1% to 1.5% is in the top ten. Sequences were obtained from peripheral blood. The receptors shown here come from a man aged 40-49 years with acute or convalescent COVID-19.

The J gene is TRBJ2-1, the V gene TRBV5-4, with a weak D call TRBD2 (6 bases). Germline CDR1 is SGHNT and CDR2 is YYREEE (reference sequence). V was trimmed by 3 bases and J by 9 bases, leaving 13 bases between them. The CDR3 runs to 13 residues. The CDR3 region is CASSSPSRGEQFF. The CDR3 DNA reads TGTGCCAGCAGCTCCCCCTCGCGGGGTGAGCAGTTCTTC.

The V and J genes are TRBV6-5 and TRBJ1-2; D uncertain. Per germline, CDR1 MNHEY and CDR2 SVGAGI. V was trimmed by 0 bases and J by 8 bases, leaving 13 bases between them. The CDR3 extends over 14 amino acids. The CDR3 reads CASSYSRVTRGYTF. The CDR3 bases are TGTGCCAGCAGTTACTCGAGGGTAACGCGGGGCTACACCTTC.